This T cell receptor beta chain is drawn from a study of cytomegalovirus exposure and HLA in healthy donors. Study-level results: The likely explanation for a cluster of highly shared sequence variants was sequencing artifact.

A multiplex PCR was run with 60 Vbeta primers and 13 Jbeta primers. Clones were read by immunoSEQ multiplex PCR, and TCRdb kept only the in-frame ones, dropping some. The sample lists about 210,000 clones; approximately 79% were seen once. As for this clone: The antigen is unknown.

The CDR3 contains 14 residues. V lost 7 bases and J 1 base, leaving 13 bases between the germline ends. The germline CDR1 and CDR2 sequences are MNHEY and SMNVEV (reference sequence). The chain links TRBV27 to TRBJ1-1, with unresolved D. Sequencing used PBMCs. This clonotype was sampled from a male donor in good health and CMV-seronegative. The CDR3 DNA is TGTGCCAGCAACGGATGGGCTTCGAACACTGAAGCTTTCTTT. Protein product: CASNGWASNTEAFF.